This record covers a single T cell receptor beta chain. This sample is part of a study of blood T cells in healthy people across ages. Germline CDR1 is MGHRA and CDR2 is YSYEKL. The length of the CDR3 is 16 residues. Trimming removed 3 bases from V and 2 bases from J; junction bases left unmatched: 5. Primed by a sample-barcoded 5' primer and a J-beta primer mix, a second PCR proceeded for roughly 6 to 12 cycles. TCRdb recomputed calls from the 5' RACE reads with MiXCR, one row per CDR3 protein. The table lists roughly 500,000 distinct CDR3 sequences, roughly 28% of them singletons. The J gene is TRBJ2-5, the V gene TRBV4-1; 11 bases are shared with TRBD2. The receptor's source is an older woman in good health. The sample was blood. The CDR3 DNA follows: TGCGCCAGCAGCCAGGCGACTAGCGGGGCTCAAGAGACCCAGTACTTC. Protein sequence: CASSQATSGAQETQYF.